Listed below are T cell receptor beta chains from one sample, sequenced in a study of blood T cell repertoires in COVID-19. TCRdb keeps only in-frame clones here, not all; method: immunoSEQ multiplex PCR. The sample records over 100,000 clones, approximately 88% being singletons. The sample taken for sequencing was peripheral blood. Receptors were obtained from a man aged 45-65 years with acute or convalescent COVID-19. CDR3s include the opening cysteine and the closing phenylalanine or tryptophan. A D gene is named only where the DNA matches it firmly. Clone sizes are given selectively: once, few, many, or a class where the clone is expanded.

CDR3aa: CASSLGHRGPGGYTF; CDR3nt: TGTGCCAGCAGCTTAGGGCACAGGGGGCCTGGTGGCTACACCTTC; j_gene: TRBJ1-2; abundance: -; d_gene: TRBD1; v_gene: TRBV7-9
CDR3aa: CASSPGDYRGDEQFF; CDR3nt: TGTGCCAGCAGCCCCGGGGACTACCGAGGGGATGAGCAGTTCTTC; j_gene: TRBJ2-1; abundance: -; d_gene: TRBD2; v_gene: TRBV7-2
CDR3aa: CASSLTGSYQPQHF; CDR3nt: TGTGCCAGCAGTCTTACAGGGTCCTATCAGCCCCAGCATTTT; j_gene: TRBJ1-5; abundance: -; d_gene: -; v_gene: TRBV28
CDR3aa: CASIGRGRGGYTF; CDR3nt: TGTGCCAGCATTGGCAGGGGGCGAGGGGGCTACACCTTC; j_gene: TRBJ1-2; abundance: -; d_gene: TRBD1; v_gene: TRBV6-5
CDR3aa: CASSLLGTGNEKLFF; CDR3nt: TGCGCCAGCAGCTTACTTGGGACAGGGAATGAAAAACTGTTTTTT; j_gene: TRBJ1-4; abundance: -; d_gene: TRBD1; v_gene: TRBV5-1
CDR3aa: CASTGQNTGELFF; CDR3nt: TGCGCCAGCACCGGACAGAACACCGGGGAGCTGTTTTTT; j_gene: TRBJ2-2; abundance: -; d_gene: -; v_gene: TRBV5-1
CDR3aa: CASSIQRGTYGYTF; CDR3nt: TGTGCCAGTAGTATACAGAGGGGGACCTATGGCTACACCTTC; j_gene: TRBJ1-2; abundance: -; d_gene: -; v_gene: TRBV19
CDR3aa: CASSQLWGQDYNSPLHF; CDR3nt: TGTGCCAGCAGCCAGCTCTGGGGACAGGACTATAATTCACCCCTCCACTTT; j_gene: TRBJ1-6; abundance: -; d_gene: TRBD1; v_gene: TRBV3-1/TRBV3-2
CDR3aa: CASSSGRANEADTQYF; CDR3nt: TGTGCCAGTAGTAGCGGGAGGGCCAATGAGGCAGATACGCAGTATTTT; j_gene: TRBJ2-3; abundance: -; d_gene: TRBD2; v_gene: TRBV19
CDR3aa: CASSLTGRANYGYTF; CDR3nt: TGTGCCAGCAGCCTCACAGGAAGAGCTAACTATGGCTACACCTTC; j_gene: TRBJ1-2; abundance: -; d_gene: -; v_gene: TRBV7-9
CDR3aa: CASRRTGSAFEAFF; CDR3nt: TGTGCCAGCAGGCGAACAGGGAGCGCCTTTGAAGCTTTCTTT; j_gene: TRBJ1-1; abundance: -; d_gene: -; v_gene: TRBV11-1
CDR3aa: CASSQDSRGGNQPQHF; CDR3nt: TGTGCCAGCAGCCAAGACAGCAGGGGGGGCAATCAGCCCCAGCATTTT; j_gene: TRBJ1-5; abundance: -; d_gene: TRBD1; v_gene: TRBV3-1/TRBV3-2
CDR3aa: CASSLGQLYQETQYF; CDR3nt: TGCGCCAGCAGCTTAGGACAGCTTTACCAAGAGACCCAGTACTTC; j_gene: TRBJ2-5; abundance: -; d_gene: -; v_gene: TRBV5-1
CDR3aa: CASSQQQVQSYEQYF; CDR3nt: TGTGCCAGCAGTCAACAACAAGTCCAGTCCTACGAGCAGTACTTC; j_gene: TRBJ2-7; abundance: -; d_gene: -; v_gene: TRBV4-2
CDR3aa: CASSASPGTGELFF; CDR3nt: TGTGCCAGCAGTGCCTCACCAGGGACCGGGGAGCTGTTTTTT; j_gene: TRBJ2-2; abundance: -; d_gene: -; v_gene: TRBV6-4
CDR3aa: CASSLSGHRLTEAFF; CDR3nt: TGTGCCAGCAGTTTATCAGGTCATAGACTCACTGAAGCTTTCTTT; j_gene: TRBJ1-1; abundance: -; d_gene: -; v_gene: TRBV27
CDR3aa: CASSYTQGQYYGYTF; CDR3nt: TGTGCCAGCAGTTACACCCAGGGACAGTACTATGGCTACACCTTC; j_gene: TRBJ1-2; abundance: -; d_gene: TRBD1; v_gene: TRBV6-5
CDR3aa: CASSSTSGGEQFF; CDR3nt: TGTGCTAGCAGCTCTACCTCAGGGGGTGAGCAGTTCTTC; j_gene: TRBJ2-1; abundance: -; d_gene: TRBD1; v_gene: TRBV7-7
CDR3aa: CASSLDVQVQFF; CDR3nt: TGTGCCAGCAGCTTGGACGTTCAGGTGCAGTTCTTC; j_gene: TRBJ2-1; abundance: -; d_gene: -; v_gene: TRBV5-6
CDR3aa: CASSPTDRTAYDQPQHF; CDR3nt: TGTGCCAGCAGTCCCACTGACAGGACCGCTTACGATCAGCCCCAGCATTTT; j_gene: TRBJ1-5; abundance: -; d_gene: -; v_gene: TRBV28
CDR3aa: CASSISGNGETQYF; CDR3nt: TGTGCCAGTAGTATCTCAGGGAACGGGGAGACCCAGTACTTC; j_gene: TRBJ2-5; abundance: -; d_gene: -; v_gene: TRBV19
CDR3aa: CASSEGRIGQPQHF; CDR3nt: TGTGCCAGCAGTGAAGGGAGGATCGGACAGCCCCAGCATTTT; j_gene: TRBJ1-5; abundance: few; d_gene: -; v_gene: TRBV2
CDR3aa: CASSLDVTGSGVWEQYF; CDR3nt: TGCGCCAGCAGCTTGGATGTTACGGGGTCCGGAGTGTGGGAGCAGTACTTC; j_gene: TRBJ2-7; abundance: -; d_gene: -; v_gene: TRBV5-1